This T cell receptor beta chain was recovered during a study of blood T cell repertoires in COVID-19. Overall study context: Sites in the United States, Italy and Spain provided acute and convalescent COVID-19 samples.

This clone has only one observation. Germline V gene sequence: CDR1 MNHEY, CDR2 SVGAGI. The junction had 5 bases not matched to a gene; V was cut back by 6 bases and J by 2 bases. The CDR3 length is 15 residues. Sequencing used immunoSEQ multiplex PCR; TCRdb keeps in-frame clones, though not all of them. The profile shows about 300,000 clones, around 84% of them singletons. Those enrolled, adults aged roughly 18 to 89 years, came from 24 US areas. The chain employs TRBV6-5 and TRBJ2-3; TRBD2 agrees at 10 bases. This TCR was recovered from a man aged 25-45 years who had recovered from COVID-19. What was sequenced was PBMCs or T cells enriched from blood (not recorded which). The CDR3 DNA reads TGTGCCAGCAGAGGACTAGCGGTCGACACAGATACGCAGTATTTT. This translates into CASRGLAVDTDTQYF.